This passage covers 18 T cell receptor beta chains from one sample sequenced in a study of blood T cell repertoires in COVID-19. Profiled with immunoSEQ multiplex PCR; TCRdb holds only in-frame clones, not every one. The sample holds some 300,000 clones, around 89% seen once. The sample comprised peripheral blood. The receptors here all came from a woman between 25 and 40 years old who had recovered from COVID-19.

This chain connects TRBV7-9 to TRBJ2-7, with 9 bases matching TRBD1. Losses at the gene ends were 5 bases for V and 5 bases for J; bases not matched to a gene: 7. The CDR3 covers 14 residues. Per the germline V gene, CDR1 is SEHNR and CDR2 is FQNEAQ (reference sequence). CDR3 nucleotides: TGTGCCAGCAGCACCCGGGACAGGGACCACGAGCAGTACTTC. As protein: CASSTRDRDHEQYF.

The CDR3 is CASSLVQNSYNEQFF. CDR3 nucleotides: TGCGCCAGCAGCTTGGTCCAGAACTCCTACAATGAGCAGTTCTTC. The chain carries TRBV5-1 and TRBJ2-1, with D unclear. In germline, CDR1 is SGHRS, CDR2 YFSETQ. The CDR3 covers 15 residues. Trimming stripped 0 bases from V and 0 bases from J, with 7 bases between.

This chain links TRBV7-2 with TRBJ2-5; a possible D gene is TRBD2 (5 bases). V was cut by 5 bases and J by 2 bases, with 15 bases left in between. The CDR3 is made up of 15 amino acids. Germline V CDR1 and CDR2: SGHTA, FQGNSA. The CDR3 DNA follows: TGTGCCAGCAGCCGTCCACTAGGGCGACAAGAGACCCAGTACTTC. It yields the protein CASSRPLGRQETQYF. Based on the CDR3 plus reference TRBV7-2 and TRBJ2-5, the full variable domain is GAGVSQSPSNKVTEKGKDVELRCDPISGHTALYWYRQSLGQGLEFLIYFQGNSAPDKSGLPSDRFSAERTGGSVSTLTIQRTQQEDSAVYLCASSRPLGRQETQYFGPGTRLLVL.

V and J are TRBV5-6 and TRBJ2-7; D remains unclear. CDR3 length equals 13 residues. V gave up 0 bases and J gave up 7 bases, with 11 bases separating them. The germline V gene has CDR1 SGHDT and CDR2 YYEEEE. The CDR3 sequence: CASSLAGPREQYF. The CDR3 DNA sequence: TGTGCCAGCAGCTTGGCAGGTCCAAGGGAGCAGTACTTC.

V gene TRBV18 combines with J gene TRBJ1-5; TRBD1 matches at 8 bases. Losses at the gene ends were 4 bases for V and 9 bases for J; bases not matched to a gene: 17. The CDR3 runs 17 residues. Germline CDR1 reads KGHSH; CDR2 reads LQKENI. The chain's CDR3 is CASSHTRGQAQQLPQHF. The CDR3 coding sequence is TGTGCCAGCTCACACACCCGGGGACAGGCCCAGCAGTTGCCCCAGCATTTT.

The V and J genes are TRBV19 and TRBJ2-4; tentative D call: TRBD1 (6 bases). Between the trimmed V and J ends, which lost 9 bases and 6 bases, there was a span of 18 bases. CDR1 is LNHDA and CDR2 is SQIVND in the germline V gene (reference sequence). The CDR3 is 14 amino acids. CDR3 amino acids: CASANPGHVNIQYF. CDR3 coding DNA: TGTGCCAGCGCGAATCCGGGACATGTAAACATTCAGTACTTC.

The chain joins TRBV4-2 to TRBJ2-7; 12 positions match TRBD2. In germline, CDR1 is LGHNA, CDR2 YNFKEQ. The CDR3 consists of 17 residues. The V segment lost 4 bases and the J segment 3 bases; nucleotides outside the gene matches: 10. In DNA form, the CDR3 reads TGTGCCAGCAGCCTCCAAAGCGCACTAGCGGGGGGCTACGAGCAGTACTTC. Its protein is CASSLQSALAGGYEQYF.

V is TRBV2 and J is TRBJ2-3, with TRBD1 matching over 7 bases. CDR1 is SNHLY and CDR2 is FYNNEI in the germline V gene. This CDR3 spans 14 amino acids. With 8 bases clipped from V and 1 base from J, the junction kept 6 bases outside the gene matches. The CDR3 nucleotides read TGTGCCAGCGGATACAGGGGAGGCACAGATACGCAGTATTTT. Protein: CASGYRGGTDTQYF.

The chain uses TRBV18 and TRBJ1-3, with D possibly being TRBD1 (5 bases). The CDR3 is 15 amino acids. CDR1 and CDR2 from the germline V gene are KGHSH and LQKENI. V was clipped by 4 bases and J by 4 bases, with 14 bases between them. The CDR3: CASSRDLLSGNTIYF. The DNA for the CDR3 is TGTGCCAGCTCACGGGACTTGCTATCCGGAAACACCATATATTTT.

In regard to this clone: A read error may explain this, as a much larger clone is one base away. Within the sample, other DNA sequences also encode this same CDR3. The chain recombines TRBV10-3 with TRBJ1-1; D might be TRBD1 (5 bases). Trimming shortened V by 4 bases and J by 1 base, and 7 bases separated the two germline ends. This CDR3 has 13 amino acids. CDR1 is ENHRY and CDR2 is SYGVKD in the germline V gene. CDR3: CAISGTGNTEAFF. The CDR3 region has the DNA TGTGCCATCAGTGGAACAGGGAACACTGAAGCTTTCTTT.

J is TRBJ1-5 and V is TRBV30; D is unclear. The V gene's germline CDR1 is GTSNPN and CDR2 SVGIG (reference sequence). The CDR3 runs to 14 residues. V dropped 0 bases and J dropped 1 base, with 7 bases sitting between them. CDR3 amino acids: CAWSVPRSNQPQHF. In DNA form, the CDR3 reads TGTGCCTGGAGTGTACCTAGGAGCAATCAGCCCCAGCATTTT.

The chain uses TRBV4-1 and TRBJ1-5; D is ambiguous. The V end was cut by 2 bases, the J end by 8 bases, with 22 bases between. This CDR3 is built from 17 residues. In germline, CDR1 is MGHRA, CDR2 YSYEKL. Here the CDR3 reads CASSQSIVLYPREPQHF. As DNA, the CDR3 is TGCGCCAGCAGCCAATCTATAGTTCTGTATCCGCGGGAGCCCCAGCATTTT.

The CDR3: CASSPGTFTGELFF. As DNA, the CDR3 is TGTGCCAGTAGTCCCGGGACATTCACCGGGGAGCTGTTTTTT. The chain combines TRBV19 with TRBJ2-2, with TRBD1 as a possible D gene (6 bases). There are 14 residues in the CDR3. The germline V gene has CDR1 LNHDA and CDR2 SQIVND (reference sequence). V lost 5 bases and J 4 bases, leaving 11 bases between the germline ends.

Note on this clone: It is unclear where the CDR3 begins or ends on the DNA, so no DNA is shown, and the CDR3 is as TCRdb lists it. The rearrangement links TRBV14 to TRBJ2-5; the table assigns TRBD2, which was not confirmed against the DNA. Germline V gene sequence: CDR1 SGHDN, CDR2 FVKESK. The CDR3 adds up to 17 amino acids, both ends counted. The CDR3 is CASSQRRTSGFLETQYF.

This chain links TRBV28 with TRBJ1-2; 7 bases are shared with TRBD1. This CDR3 spans 14 amino acids. J gave up 3 bases and V 3 bases, and 4 bases lay outside the gene matches. Germline CDR1 MDHEN, CDR2 SYDVKM. As DNA, the CDR3 is TGTGCCAGCAGTTTGGGACAGACCCACTATGGCTACACCTTC. Translating gives CASSLGQTHYGYTF.

This chain joins TRBV5-1 and TRBJ2-1; D may be TRBD1 (6 bases). The CDR3 sequence is 16 residues long. V was clipped by 0 bases and J by 4 bases, with 14 bases between them. The germline CDR1 and CDR2 sequences are SGHRS and YFSETQ. CDR3 sequence (DNA): TGCGCCAGCAGCTTGGTCCCCGCAGGGGCGTACAATGAGCAGTTCTTC. It yields the protein CASSLVPAGAYNEQFF.

The V call is TRBV15, the J call TRBJ2-7, with D possibly being TRBD2 (5 bases). The germline CDR1 and CDR2 sequences are LNHNV and YYDKDF (reference sequence). This CDR3 comprises 14 residues. V lost 0 bases and J 3 bases, leaving 9 bases between the germline ends. The CDR3 loop is CATSRDIGNYEQYF. CDR3 nucleotides: TGTGCCACCAGCAGAGATATCGGGAACTACGAGCAGTACTTC.

This chain uses TRBV5-1 with TRBJ1-6, with 7 bases fitting TRBD1. The CDR3 contains 16 residues. V lost 2 bases and J lost 5; bases outside the gene matches: 7. Germline CDR1 SGHRS, CDR2 YFSETQ. In DNA form, the CDR3 reads TGCGCCAGCAGCTTTCGACAGGGTTCGAATAATTCACCCCTCCACTTT. Amino acid sequence: CASSFRQGSNNSPLHF.